This T cell receptor beta chain was sequenced during a study of blood T cells in healthy people across ages. Whole-study context: In model experiments, template switching was able to capture about one barcoded beta molecule for every two T cells that were present.

Germline V gives CDR1 LGHNA, CDR2 YSLEER. V was clipped by 0 bases and J by 3 bases, with 14 bases between them. The CDR3 contains 16 residues. Then a second PCR, running roughly 7 to 11 cycles, was carried out with a sample-barcoded 5' primer and a J-beta primer mix. A tag from a template-switch adaptor with 12 random nucleotides marked each cDNA molecule. TCRdb re-derived calls from the 5' RACE reads in MiXCR, one entry per CDR3 protein. The sample has roughly 800,000 distinct CDR3 sequences, 58% seen once. Staff drew roughly 10 milliliters of peripheral blood from each donor. Samples had at least 7 million PBMCs isolated from them.

The origin of this receptor is a man aged 25 to 40 in good health. Sequenced: blood. The V call is TRBV4-3, the J call TRBJ2-5; D is unclear. CDR3 coding DNA: TGCGCCAGCAGCCAAGATGGGGTGTGGGCAGAAGAGACCCAGTACTTC. Protein: CASSQDGVWAEETQYF.